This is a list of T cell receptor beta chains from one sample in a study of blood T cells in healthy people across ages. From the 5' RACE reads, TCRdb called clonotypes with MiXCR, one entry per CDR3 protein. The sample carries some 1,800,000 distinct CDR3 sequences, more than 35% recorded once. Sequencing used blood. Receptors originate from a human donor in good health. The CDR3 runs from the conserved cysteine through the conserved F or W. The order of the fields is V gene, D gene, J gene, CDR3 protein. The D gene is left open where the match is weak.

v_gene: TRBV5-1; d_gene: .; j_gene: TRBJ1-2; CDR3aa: CASSLQVRGYGYTF
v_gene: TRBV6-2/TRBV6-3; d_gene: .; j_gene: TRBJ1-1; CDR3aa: CASSPGTLVEAFF
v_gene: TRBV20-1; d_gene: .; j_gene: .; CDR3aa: CSADSGEAYYEQYF
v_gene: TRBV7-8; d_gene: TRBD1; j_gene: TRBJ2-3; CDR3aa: CASSLRQGALSTDTQYF
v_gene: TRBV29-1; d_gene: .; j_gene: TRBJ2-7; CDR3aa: CSVETLGGRTSYEQYF
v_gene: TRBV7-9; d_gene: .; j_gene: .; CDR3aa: CASNLSVWEEDEQYF
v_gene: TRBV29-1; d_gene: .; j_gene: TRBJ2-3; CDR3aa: CSVAGQSTDTQYF
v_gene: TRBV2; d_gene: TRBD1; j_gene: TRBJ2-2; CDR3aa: CASSEGQGVIGELFF
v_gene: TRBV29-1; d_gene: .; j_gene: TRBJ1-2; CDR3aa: CSVDFGGYTF
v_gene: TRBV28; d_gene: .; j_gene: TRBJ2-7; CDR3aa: CASSYRTDTYEQYF
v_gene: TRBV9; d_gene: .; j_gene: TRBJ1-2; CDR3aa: CASDMCPVNYGYTF
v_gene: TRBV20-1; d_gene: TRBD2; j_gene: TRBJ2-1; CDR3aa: CSVRKPSGGGNEQFF
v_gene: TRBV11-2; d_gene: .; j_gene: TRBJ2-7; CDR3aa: CASSASREVYEQYF
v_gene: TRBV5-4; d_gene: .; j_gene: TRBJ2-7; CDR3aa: CASSPLPAGDVSEQYF
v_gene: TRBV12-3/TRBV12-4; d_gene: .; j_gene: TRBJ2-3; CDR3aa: CASSLISATDTQYF
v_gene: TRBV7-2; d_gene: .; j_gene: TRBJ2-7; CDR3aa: CASSISSYEQYF
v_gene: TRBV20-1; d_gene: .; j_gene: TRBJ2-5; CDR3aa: CSATGAHETQYF
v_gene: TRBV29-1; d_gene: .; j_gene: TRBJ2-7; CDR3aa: CRGIGTAYNEQYF
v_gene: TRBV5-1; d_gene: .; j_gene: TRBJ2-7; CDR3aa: CASSSSEGISYEQYF
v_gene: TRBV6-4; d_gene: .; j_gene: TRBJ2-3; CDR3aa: CASSRGGIDTQYF
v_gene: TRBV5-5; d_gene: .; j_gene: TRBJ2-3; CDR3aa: CASWGAPAGRTDTQYF
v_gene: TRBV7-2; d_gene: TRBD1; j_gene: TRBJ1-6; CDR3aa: CASSRSPGQSNSPLHF
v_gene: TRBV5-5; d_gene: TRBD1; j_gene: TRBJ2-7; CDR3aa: CASSLTGVTYEQYF
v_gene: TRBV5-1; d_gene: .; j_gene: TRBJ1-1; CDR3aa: CGSSLEETNTEAFF
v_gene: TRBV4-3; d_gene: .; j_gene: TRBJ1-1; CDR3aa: CASSQAPNTEAFF
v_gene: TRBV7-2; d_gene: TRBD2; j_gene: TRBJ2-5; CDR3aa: CASSLARGASGETQYF
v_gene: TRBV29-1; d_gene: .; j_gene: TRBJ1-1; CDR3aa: CSVERLMTIEAFF
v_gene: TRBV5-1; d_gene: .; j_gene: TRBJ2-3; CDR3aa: CASSFSDTTDTQYF
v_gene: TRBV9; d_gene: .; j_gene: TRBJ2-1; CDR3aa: CASSVGGGGREQFF
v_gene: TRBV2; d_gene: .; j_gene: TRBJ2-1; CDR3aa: CASIGLTAYNEQFF
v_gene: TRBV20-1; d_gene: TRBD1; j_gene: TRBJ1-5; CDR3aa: CSAPGQGAKPQHF
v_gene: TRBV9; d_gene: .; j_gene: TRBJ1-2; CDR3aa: CASSPRLATNYGYTF
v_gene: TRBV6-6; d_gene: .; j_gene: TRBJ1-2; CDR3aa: CASSFDSGQSDYGYTF
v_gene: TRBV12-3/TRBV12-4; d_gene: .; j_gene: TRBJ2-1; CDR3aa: CASGGTPVDNEQFF
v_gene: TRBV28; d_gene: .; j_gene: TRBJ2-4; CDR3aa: CASTGDLRAKNIQYF
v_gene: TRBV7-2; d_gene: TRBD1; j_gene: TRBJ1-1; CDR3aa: CASSLGGQGSTNTEAFF
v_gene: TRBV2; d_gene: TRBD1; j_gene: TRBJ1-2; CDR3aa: CASIGTAPEELYGYTF
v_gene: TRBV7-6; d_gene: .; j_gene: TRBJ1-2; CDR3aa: CAGSLSSGYGYTF
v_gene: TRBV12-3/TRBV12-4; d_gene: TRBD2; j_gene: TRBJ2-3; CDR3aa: CASRGPSGVIADTQYF
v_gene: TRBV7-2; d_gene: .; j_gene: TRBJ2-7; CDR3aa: CASSWGDFSSYEQYF
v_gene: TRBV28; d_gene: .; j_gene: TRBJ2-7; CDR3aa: CASSFIDSYEQYF
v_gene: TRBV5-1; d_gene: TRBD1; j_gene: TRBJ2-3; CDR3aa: CASSLKQGATDTQYF
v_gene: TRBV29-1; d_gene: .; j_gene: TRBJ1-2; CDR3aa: CSATVANYGYTF
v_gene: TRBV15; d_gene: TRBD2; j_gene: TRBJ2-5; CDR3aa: CATSRYRGVDQETQYF
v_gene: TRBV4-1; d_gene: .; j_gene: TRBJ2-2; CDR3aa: CASSHGPGELFF
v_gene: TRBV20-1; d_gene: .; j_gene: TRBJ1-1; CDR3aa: CSASSGGGGTEAFF
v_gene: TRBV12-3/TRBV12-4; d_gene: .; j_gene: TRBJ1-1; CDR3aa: CASSLGENAEAFF
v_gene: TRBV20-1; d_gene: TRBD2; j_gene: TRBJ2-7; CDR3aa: CSARGLAGAYEQYF
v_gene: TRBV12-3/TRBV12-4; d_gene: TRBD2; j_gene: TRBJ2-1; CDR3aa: CASGTTGTSGYNEQFF
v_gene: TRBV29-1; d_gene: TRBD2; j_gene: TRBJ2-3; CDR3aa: CSPTSGLTDTQYF
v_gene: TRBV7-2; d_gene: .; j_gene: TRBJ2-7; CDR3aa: CASSFPPGSGYEQYF
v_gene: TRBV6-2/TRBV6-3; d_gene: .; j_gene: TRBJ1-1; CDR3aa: CASSYSSPVNTEAFF